The following is a T cell receptor beta chain sequence with its context. Sequence at one end of the junction differs from germline and may be a read error. This sample is part of a study of blood T cells in healthy people across ages. This CDR3 comprises 15 residues. Germline-derived CDR1 and CDR2 are MNHEY and SVGAGI. Next came a second PCR, run for about 7 to 12 cycles, which used a sample-barcoded 5' primer along with a J-beta primer mix. TCRdb re-called the 5' RACE reads with MiXCR, one entry per CDR3 protein. This table holds about a million distinct CDR3 sequences, roughly two fifths found once.

Input material: blood. This sequence joins TRBV6-5 and TRBJ1-2, with 8 nucleotides matching TRBD1. The receptor's source is a man aged 18 to 29 in good health. The CDR3 protein is CVSSSGQGSPYGYTF. For the CDR3, the DNA is TGTGTCAGCAGTTCCGGACAGGGTAGTCCCTATGGCTACACCTTC.